The clone carrying this T cell receptor beta chain was seen a handful of times. Antigen specificity is unknown. Trimming cost V 7 bases and J 7 bases, with 17 bases left between them. CDR3 length: 13 amino acids. Germline V gene sequence: CDR1 GTSNPN, CDR2 SVGIG (reference sequence). Amplification of TCR beta used genomic DNA extracted from peripheral blood. Rearranged V-D-J TRB sequences were amplified with a mixed TRB-A/B primer pool. TCRdb reprocessed the multiplex PCR reads via MiXCR and lists one record per CDR3 protein. The data contain 2,500 to 3,000 distinct CDR3 sequences, roughly 40% of them singletons. The data stem from a study of T cell repertoires in aging, cancer and after chemotherapy. As for the study in general: The whole study produced a dataset of millions of TCR reads. Findings and limits, study-wide: Lymphoid organ infiltration in hematological cancer patients may impair thymic emigration or peripheral T cell expansion.

The TCR originated in a human donor with a blood cancer. The sample comprised blood. The chain uses TRBV30 and TRBJ2-1; the D gene is possibly TRBD2 (6 bases). DNA for the CDR3: TGTGCCTTCCGGACTACCCGCAAGAATGAGCAGTTCTTC. Translated, it gives CAFRTTRKNEQFF. Complete variable domain (other parts from reference TRBV30 and TRBJ2-1): SQTIHQWPATLVQPVGSPLSLECTVEGTSNPNLYWYRQAAGRGLQLLFYSVGIGQISSEVPQNLSASRPQDRQFILSSKKLLLSDSGFYLCAFRTTRKNEQFFGPGTRLTVL.